The 5 T cell receptor beta chains below come from one sample, sequenced in a study of T cell repertoires in ileal Crohn's disease. Only in-frame clones appear in the TCRdb table, and some are missing; sequencing was by immunoSEQ multiplex PCR. The sample includes over 15,000 clones, less than 90% of them seen just once. Sequences were obtained from ileal tissue. Receptors originate from an adult with Crohn's disease.

The chain uses TRBV7-2 and TRBJ1-1, with 8 bases aligning to TRBD1. The CDR3 covers 15 residues. Germline V gene sequence: CDR1 SGHTA, CDR2 FQGNSA. With 1 base clipped from V and 4 bases from J, the junction kept 5 bases outside the gene matches. As DNA, the CDR3 is TGTGCCAGCAGCTTAGGCAGGGGGCTAGGCACTGAAGCTTTCTTT. Protein sequence: CASSLGRGLGTEAFF.

The V and J genes are TRBV7-3 and TRBJ2-2, with 9 bases matching TRBD2. The germline gives CDR1 SGHTA, CDR2 FQGTGA. V dropped 4 bases and J dropped 5; count of bases not matched to a gene: 8. This CDR3 is built from 16 residues. CDR3 loop: CASSSRGGARTGELFF. DNA for the CDR3: TGTGCCAGCAGCTCCCGCGGGGGGGCCAGGACCGGGGAGCTGTTTTTT.

Concerning this clone itself: This clone may be a read error of a much larger clone one base away. The V gene is TRBV4-2, the J gene TRBJ2-7; perhaps TRBD1 as D (5 bases). The germline V gene has CDR1 LGHNA and CDR2 YNFKEQ. CDR3 size: 15 residues. V lost 0 bases and J lost 0, with 9 bases in between. CDR3 DNA sequence: TGTGCCAGCAGCCAAGATATGGACACCTCCTACGAGCAGTACTTC. Translation: CASSQDMDTSYEQYF.

This chain joins TRBV4-2 and TRBJ2-2, with D possibly TRBD2 on 5 matching bases. The germline V gene encodes CDR1 LGHNA and CDR2 YNFKEQ. The CDR3 is 15 amino acids. The V and J ends lost 3 bases and 4 bases respectively, with 12 bases between them. This CDR3 is CASSHSRGPTGELFF. The CDR3, as DNA: TGTGCCAGCAGCCACTCCCGGGGTCCCACCGGGGAGCTGTTTTTT.

The chain joins TRBV6-1 to TRBJ2-3, with TRBD1 identical over 11 bases. The CDR3 has 15 residues. Germline loops: CDR1 MNHNS, CDR2 SASEGT. Losses at the gene ends were 6 bases for V and 4 bases for J; bases not matched to a gene: 6. The CDR3 DNA sequence: TGTGCCAGCAGAAGGGACAGGGGGGGATCAGATACGCAGTATTTT. It specifies CASRRDRGGSDTQYF.